Listed here are 18 T cell receptor beta chains from one sample, sequenced in a study of shared clonotypes between healthy human individuals. The data were produced by immunoSEQ multiplex PCR, yet TCRdb's version contains in-frame clones alone and is incomplete. The table lists about 1,800,000 clones, around 96% of them singletons, with around 1% in the top ten. As defined, naive CD8 cells were CD45RO-negative and positively selected for CCR7, with terminally differentiated effector memory CD45RA+ cells excluded. Sequenced: naive CD8+ T cells sorted from blood. These receptors came from a young man in good health.

V gene TRBV27 combines with J gene TRBJ1-6; D gene ambiguous. Germline V gene lookup returns CDR1 MNHEY and CDR2 SMNVEV (reference sequence). V was pared by 1 base and J by 6 bases, with 10 bases between. The CDR3 has 15 residues. CDR3 residues: CASSLWASFNSPLHF. CDR3 bases: TGTGCCAGCAGTTTATGGGCCAGTTTTAATTCACCCCTCCACTTT.

The J gene is TRBJ1-1, the V gene TRBV27; the D is unclear. The CDR3 runs to 15 residues. CDR1 MNHEY and CDR2 SMNVEV come from the germline V gene (reference sequence). V lost 3 bases to trimming and J lost 2 bases, with 13 bases between them. The CDR3 sequence: CASSLMGSGNTEAFF. CDR3 nucleotides: TGTGCCAGCAGTTTGATGGGGTCGGGAAACACTGAAGCTTTCTTT.

The V gene is TRBV30, the J gene TRBJ1-2; 8 positions agree with TRBD1. Looked up from germline, CDR1 is GTSNPN and CDR2 is SVGIG (reference sequence). The V gene end was trimmed by 4 bases and the J gene end by 4 bases; junction bases not matched to a gene: 8. This CDR3 is 14 amino acids long. CDR3 sequence: CAWTYGQGFYGYTF. CDR3 in DNA: TGTGCCTGGACTTACGGACAGGGCTTCTATGGCTACACCTTC.

The chain links TRBV11-2 to TRBJ2-7; TRBD1 might be the D (6 bases). The CDR3 runs to 14 residues. Germline lookup yields CDR1 SGHAT and CDR2 FQNNGV. Trimming stripped 5 bases from V and 7 bases from J, with 18 bases between. CDR3 residues: CASSQGSYAGEQYF. DNA of the CDR3: TGTGCCAGCAGCCAGGGGTCTTACGCTGGGGAGCAGTACTTC.

The V gene is TRBV2, the J gene TRBJ2-7, with no clear D. This CDR3 is built from 11 residues. CDR1 is SNHLY and CDR2 is FYNNEI in the germline V gene. Trimming stripped 7 bases from V and 3 bases from J, with 7 bases between. CDR3 sequence reads: CASKQSYEQYF. The CDR3 region has the DNA TGTGCCAGCAAGCAGAGCTACGAGCAGTACTTC.

The chain employs TRBV9 and TRBJ2-3; possible D gene TRBD2, 6 bases. This CDR3 is built from 16 residues. Germline V gene sequence: CDR1 SGDLS, CDR2 YYNGEE. Trimming shortened V by 0 bases and J by 2 bases, and 13 bases separated the two germline ends. CDR3 region: CASSVDGGDLTDTQYF. The CDR3 nucleotides read TGTGCCAGCAGCGTAGACGGGGGAGACCTCACAGATACGCAGTATTTT.

The V and J genes are TRBV7-9 and TRBJ2-7; D is undetermined. The CDR3 extends over 15 amino acids. V gave up 3 bases and J gave up 0 bases, with 12 bases separating them. Germline V gene lookup returns CDR1 SEHNR and CDR2 FQNEAQ (reference sequence). CDR3 in amino acids: CASSFFSNSSYEQYF. For the CDR3, the DNA is TGTGCCAGCAGCTTTTTCAGCAACTCCTCCTACGAGCAGTACTTC.

The chain has TRBV7-2 and TRBJ2-1; D is perhaps TRBD2 (7 bases). In germline, CDR1 is SGHTA, CDR2 FQGNSA. The CDR3 covers 14 residues. Trimming left V 5 bases short and J 7 bases short, with 15 bases between. The DNA for the CDR3 is TGTGCCAGCAGCGGGGGGGCCTTTGAAAATGAGCAGTTCTTC. This gives the protein CASSGGAFENEQFF.

The chain is built from TRBV4-1 and TRBJ2-7, with D maybe TRBD1 (5 bases). V lost 1 base and J 4 bases, leaving 14 bases between the germline ends. Germline lookup yields CDR1 MGHRA and CDR2 YSYEKL. The CDR3 is 15 amino acids. In DNA, the CDR3 is TGCGCCAGCAGCCAAGTAAGGGGATCTGTATACGAGCAGTACTTC. Protein sequence: CASSQVRGSVYEQYF.

The chain links TRBV11-2 to TRBJ2-1, with D possibly matching TRBD2 (6 bases). The CDR3 is 13 amino acids. Germline-derived CDR1 and CDR2 are SGHAT and FQNNGV. V shed 2 bases and J shed 10 bases, with 12 bases lying between them. The CDR3: CASSLSPGEEQFF. CDR3 sequence (DNA): TGTGCCAGCAGCTTATCCCCGGGAGAAGAGCAGTTCTTC. The entire variable domain, with the rest obtained from reference TRBV11-2 and TRBJ2-1, is as follows: EAGVAQSPRYKIIEKRQSVAFWCNPISGHATLYWYQQILGQGPKLLIQFQNNGVVDDSQLPKDRFSAERLKGVDSTLKIQPAKLEDSAVYLCASSLSPGEEQFFGPGTRLTVL.

A word on this clone: This CDR3 is also generated by other DNA sequences in the sample. The chain combines TRBV9 with TRBJ1-1, with TRBD1 matching 7 bases. Germline V gene data show CDR1 as SGDLS and CDR2 as YYNGEE. The CDR3 length is 11 residues. J gave up 8 bases and V 3 bases, and 1 base lay outside the gene matches. In nucleotides, the CDR3 is TGTGCCAGCAGCGGGGACAGCGAAGCTTTCTTT. It encodes CASSGDSEAFF.

Only one count was recorded for this clone. The chain employs TRBV29-1 and TRBJ2-5; weak D call: TRBD1 (5 bases). Trimming pared 0 bases from V and 3 bases from J, leaving 17 bases between. The length of the CDR3 is 16 residues. Germline lookup yields CDR1 SQVTM and CDR2 ANQGSEA. The DNA for the CDR3 is TGCAGCGTTGAAGATCAAGATGGGGCGCTCGAAGAGACCCAGTACTTC. Amino acids: CSVEDQDGALEETQYF. Drawing the rest from reference TRBV29-1 and TRBJ2-5, the complete variable domain is SAVISQKPSRDICQRGTSLTIQCQVDSQVTMMFWYRQQPGQSLTLIATANQGSEATYESGFVIDKFPISRPNLTFSTLTVSNMSPEDSSIYLCSVEDQDGALEETQYFGPGTRLLVL.

The rearrangement joins TRBV10-1 to TRBJ1-1, with a weak D call TRBD1 (6 bases). Trimming stripped 3 bases from V and 2 bases from J, with 13 bases between. CDR1 WNHNN and CDR2 SYGVQD come from the germline V gene (reference sequence). The CDR3 is made up of 15 amino acids. The CDR3 region is CASSDRGLPNTEAFF. As DNA, the CDR3 is TGCGCCAGCAGTGACAGGGGCCTGCCTAACACTGAAGCTTTCTTT.

The genes are TRBV30 and TRBJ2-7; D is ambiguous. Germline values: CDR1 GTSNPN, CDR2 SVGIG (reference sequence). The CDR3 contains 11 residues. The ends were cut back, 4 bases at V and 1 base at J, with 5 bases in the middle. The CDR3 coding sequence is TGTGCCTGGACGGATTCCTACGAGCAGTACTTC. It encodes CAWTDSYEQYF.

The chain joins TRBV5-1 to TRBJ2-3; D may correspond to TRBD1 or TRBD2 (5 bases each). V was clipped by 4 bases and J by 1 base, with 13 bases between them. The CDR3 runs 15 residues. CDR1 and CDR2 from the germline V gene are SGHRS and YFSETQ. In DNA, the CDR3 is TGCGCCAGCAGCATGGATGGGGACGGCACAGATACGCAGTATTTT. This gives the protein CASSMDGDGTDTQYF.

The chain uses TRBV7-9 and TRBJ1-2; weak D call: TRBD1 (5 bases). This CDR3 region has 15 residues. Trimming pared 1 base from V and 4 bases from J, leaving 13 bases between. Germline-derived CDR1 and CDR2 are SEHNR and FQNEAQ (reference sequence). The DNA of the CDR3 is TGTGCCAGCAGCTTAGTCACCCCCCAGGGCTATGGCTACACCTTC. Encoded protein: CASSLVTPQGYGYTF. Based on the CDR3 plus reference TRBV7-9 and TRBJ1-2, the full variable domain is DTGVSQNPRHKITKRGQNVTFRCDPISEHNRLYWYRQTLGQGPEFLTYFQNEAQLEKSRLLSDRFSAERPKGSFSTLEIQRTEQGDSAMYLCASSLVTPQGYGYTFGSGTRLTVV.

The chain couples TRBV19 to TRBJ2-5; 9 bases map to TRBD2. CDR3 length: 18 residues. V lost 4 bases and J lost 0; bases outside the gene matches: 12. Germline assignment: CDR1 LNHDA and CDR2 SQIVND (reference sequence). The CDR3 nucleotides are TGTGCCAGTAGTACCGTCGGGCGGGAGGGCCCGTACCAAGAGACCCAGTACTTC. Its protein is CASSTVGREGPYQETQYF.

Notes on this clone: The same CDR3 is also encoded by other DNA sequences in this sample. V gene TRBV9 combines with J gene TRBJ2-7, with 12 bases aligning to TRBD1. The J segment lost 1 base and the V segment lost 3 bases, leaving 2 bases of the junction unmatched. The V gene's germline CDR1 is SGDLS and CDR2 YYNGEE. CDR3 length equals 15 residues. The CDR3 nucleotides read TGTGCCAGCAGCGAGGGACAGGGGGCATCCTACGAGCAGTACTTC. Its translation is CASSEGQGASYEQYF.